This TCR beta chain was documented in a study of cytomegalovirus exposure and HLA in healthy donors. General study results and limits: As immune exposure information, only CMV serostatus was available. In an earlier analysis, about 87% or about 30%: the productive usage of most TCR beta V segments.

Both 60 Vbeta primers and 13 Jbeta primers went into the PCR. Assay: immunoSEQ multiplex PCR; the TCRdb copy retains only in-frame clones and omits some. The sample consists of over 200,000 clones, about 72% of them appearing once. In regard to this clone: As yet, its antigen is unknown.

The CDR3 spans 14 residues. Germline V gene lookup returns CDR1 SGHDT and CDR2 YYEEEE. Trimming took off 1 base at V and 8 bases at J, with 12 bases between the two ends. Sequenced sample: PBMCs. This chain links TRBV5-6 with TRBJ1-4; no clear D. This clonotype originated in a male donor in good health and CMV-seronegative. The CDR3 reads CASSLSPGGEKLFF. CDR3 DNA: TGTGCCAGCAGCTTGTCCCCAGGAGGAGAAAAACTGTTTTTT.